The clone carrying this TCR beta chain was detected a few times. The sample originates from a study of T cells in Graves' hyperthyroidism and ophthalmopathy. Study background: Peripheral blood samples were taken at initial diagnosis, prior to any treatment.

TCR beta CDR3 region amplification was performed from RNA transcripts. Initially, a first-round RT-PCR of the TCR CDR3 employed the HTBI primer set. TCRdb called the multiplex PCR reads again in MiXCR, with one record for every CDR3 protein. The data show 450,000 to 650,000 distinct CDR3 sequences, under 25% seen once. The sample comprised blood. The receptor was isolated from a man between 18 and 29 years old with Graves' hyperthyroidism.

The DNA of the CDR3 is TGTGCCAGCAGCTTAGCGGGCGACAGGGGGCAGGAGACCCAGTACTTC. Translated: CASSLAGDRGQETQYF. The chain employs TRBV11-2 and TRBJ2-5, with TRBD1 matching over 10 bases. V lost 1 base to trimming and J lost 5 bases; unmatched junction nucleotides: 7. Germline V CDR1 and CDR2: SGHAT, FQNNGV. The CDR3 extends over 16 amino acids. Drawing the rest from reference TRBV11-2 and TRBJ2-5, the complete variable domain is EAGVAQSPRYKIIEKRQSVAFWCNPISGHATLYWYQQILGQGPKLLIQFQNNGVVDDSQLPKDRFSAERLKGVDSTLKIQPAKLEDSAVYLCASSLAGDRGQETQYFGPGTRLLVL.